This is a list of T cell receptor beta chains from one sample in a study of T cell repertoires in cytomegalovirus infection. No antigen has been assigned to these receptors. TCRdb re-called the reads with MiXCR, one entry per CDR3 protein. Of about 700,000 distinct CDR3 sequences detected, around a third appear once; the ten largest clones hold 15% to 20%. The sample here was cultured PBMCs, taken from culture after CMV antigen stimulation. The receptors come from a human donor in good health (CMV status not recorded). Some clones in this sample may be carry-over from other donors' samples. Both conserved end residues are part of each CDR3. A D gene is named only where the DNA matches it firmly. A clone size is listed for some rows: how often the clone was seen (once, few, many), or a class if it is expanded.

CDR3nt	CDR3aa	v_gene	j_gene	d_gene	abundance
TGTGCCAGCAGCTTGATTCAGACCCAGTACTTC	CASSLIQTQYF	TRBV7-2	TRBJ2-5	-	many
TGTGCCAGCAGTGGGGACAACACCTACGAGCAGTACTTC	CASSGDNTYEQYF	TRBV12-3/TRBV12-4	TRBJ2-7	-	few
TGTGCCAGCAGCTGGGAAACGCAGTATTTT	CASSWETQYF	TRBV5-5	TRBJ2-3	-	-
TGTGCCAGCAGCCACCCCTCCGTCCGGGCCACTGAAGCTTTCTTT	CASSHPSVRATEAFF	TRBV11-2	TRBJ1-1	-	-
TGTGCCAGCAGCCAAGGGACAGGGGGCAAGAATGAGCAGTTCTTC	CASSQGTGGKNEQFF	TRBV6-2/TRBV6-3	TRBJ2-1	TRBD1	-
TGTGCCACCAGAGAGGGGTGGGCGACGCCTTCCTACGAGCAGTACTTC	CATREGWATPSYEQYF	TRBV28	TRBJ2-7	-	-
TGTGCCAGCACAGACAGGGGGCGAACCGGGGAGCTGTTTTTT	CASTDRGRTGELFF	TRBV2	TRBJ2-2	TRBD1	-
TGTGCCAGCAGCTTACTCAGGGGACCCTTAAATCAGCCCCAGCATTTT	CASSLLRGPLNQPQHF	TRBV7-8	TRBJ1-5	-	few
TGCAGTGCTCAACACAGGGGGCGCACAGATACGCAGTATTTT	CSAQHRGRTDTQYF	TRBV20-1	TRBJ2-3	TRBD1	few
TGTGCCAGCAGTGAACCCCTCCGACGAGTTGATACGCAGTATTTT	CASSEPLRRVDTQYF	TRBV6-1	TRBJ2-3	-	-
TGTGCCAGCAGCCTCCGGACTAGCGGGGGTAAAGGTACGCAGTATTTT	CASSLRTSGGKGTQYF	TRBV7-2	TRBJ2-3	TRBD2	few
TGCAGTGCTAACCCCCCGGCGGGGTTCCAAGAGACCCAGTACTTC	CSANPPAGFQETQYF	TRBV20-1	TRBJ2-5	-	few
TGTGCCAGCAGCCGGGACAGGGCGTCTGAGCAGTTCTTC	CASSRDRASEQFF	TRBV12-3/TRBV12-4	TRBJ2-1	TRBD1	many
TGTGCCAGCAGTCTAACGCCAGGAGATCAGCCCCAGCATTTT	CASSLTPGDQPQHF	TRBV3-1	TRBJ1-5	-	-
TGCGCCAGCAGCACCCCGGACCAGGCTTCTGGAAACACCATATATTTT	CASSTPDQASGNTIYF	TRBV5-1	TRBJ1-3	-	few
TGTGCCAGCAGCTTAGCGGCACAACCAGATTACGAGCAGTACTTC	CASSLAAQPDYEQYF	TRBV7-6	TRBJ2-7	-	-
TGTGCCAGCAGCCAAGATTTTGAGGGGGCGAACACTGAAGCTTTCTTT	CASSQDFEGANTEAFF	TRBV3-1	TRBJ1-1	TRBD1	-
TGTGCCAGCAGCTACGGACAAACCTACGAGCAGTACTTC	CASSYGQTYEQYF	TRBV7-2	TRBJ2-7	-	many
TGTGCCAGCAGCTTAGTAGGATGGGGGAACACTGAAGCTTTCTTT	CASSLVGWGNTEAFF	TRBV7-2	TRBJ1-1	-	many
TGTGCCAGCTCACCACAGGGGCGTAATTCACCCCTCCACTTT	CASSPQGRNSPLHF	TRBV18	TRBJ1-6	-	-